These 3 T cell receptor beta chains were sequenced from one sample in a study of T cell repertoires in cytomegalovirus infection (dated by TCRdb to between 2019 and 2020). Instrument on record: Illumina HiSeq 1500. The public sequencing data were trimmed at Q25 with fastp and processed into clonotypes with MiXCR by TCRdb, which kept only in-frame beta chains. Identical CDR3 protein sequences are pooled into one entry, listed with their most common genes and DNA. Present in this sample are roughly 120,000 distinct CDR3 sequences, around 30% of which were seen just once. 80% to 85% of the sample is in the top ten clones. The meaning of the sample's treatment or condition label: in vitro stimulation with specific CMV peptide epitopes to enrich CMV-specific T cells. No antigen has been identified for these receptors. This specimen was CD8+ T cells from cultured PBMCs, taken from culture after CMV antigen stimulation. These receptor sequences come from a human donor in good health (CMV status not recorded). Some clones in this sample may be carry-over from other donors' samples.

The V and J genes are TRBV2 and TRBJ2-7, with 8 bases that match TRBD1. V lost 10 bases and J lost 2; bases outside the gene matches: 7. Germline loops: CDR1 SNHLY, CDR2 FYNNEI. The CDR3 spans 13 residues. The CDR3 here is CATETGATYEQYF. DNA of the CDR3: TGTGCCACTGAGACAGGGGCCACCTACGAGCAGTACTTC.

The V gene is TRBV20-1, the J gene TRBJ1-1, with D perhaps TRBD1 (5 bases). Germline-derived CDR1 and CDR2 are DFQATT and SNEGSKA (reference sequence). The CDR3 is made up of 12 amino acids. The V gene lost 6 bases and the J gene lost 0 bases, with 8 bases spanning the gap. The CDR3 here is CSAQTVNTEAFF. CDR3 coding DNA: TGCAGTGCCCAGACAGTGAACACTGAAGCTTTCTTT.

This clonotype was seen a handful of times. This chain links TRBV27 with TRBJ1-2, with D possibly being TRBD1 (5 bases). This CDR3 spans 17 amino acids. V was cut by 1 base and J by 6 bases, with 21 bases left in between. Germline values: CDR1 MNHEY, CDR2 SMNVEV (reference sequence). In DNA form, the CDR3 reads TGTGCCAGCAGTTTATTAGGGGAGGCAAGGGGATCGAATGGCTACACCTTC. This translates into CASSLLGEARGSNGYTF.